The following is a T cell receptor (beta chain) sequence with its context. Its antigen remains unknown. This sample is drawn from a study of cytomegalovirus exposure and HLA in healthy donors. Study-wide context: An earlier analysis identified 117 million unique TCR beta sequences in 150 million to 200 million T cells. Notes on the study in general: Differences between HLA loci emerged in a later analysis of TCR association rates, with DRB1 most and HLA-C fewest. Most CMV-associated TCR beta chains appeared HLA-restricted in a later analysis. Prior analysis indicated that the majority of TCR beta V segments exhibited productivity approximately 90% or approximately 30% of the time.

Germline V gives CDR1 LGHNA, CDR2 YSLEER. Trimming removed 2 bases at V and 0 bases at J, with 14 bases between. The CDR3 contains 18 residues. Primers for the PCR totalled 60 Vbeta and 13 Jbeta. The assay was immunoSEQ multiplex PCR, and TCRdb's table has in-frame clones only and misses some. The profile shows about 160,000 clones, about 72% of them singletons. This chain uses TRBV4-3 with TRBJ2-6; D is uncertain. Sequencing was performed on PBMCs. This TCR came from a man between 50 and 59 years old in good health and CMV-seropositive. The CDR3 is CASSQQPQAISGANVLTF. CDR3 bases: TGCGCCAGCAGCCAACAACCCCAGGCAATCTCTGGGGCCAACGTCCTGACTTTC.